One and the same sample provided the 16 T cell receptor beta chains below, sequenced in a study of shared clonotypes between healthy human individuals. The assay was immunoSEQ multiplex PCR, and TCRdb's table has in-frame clones only and misses some. The data contain around 2.5 million clones, roughly 93% of them singletons. The sample comprised naive CD4+ T cells from PBMCs. Subset denoted: CD45RA+ positively selected. These receptors all come from a man younger than 30 in good health. Some clones in this sample may be carry-over from other donors' samples.

The genes are TRBV6-6 and TRBJ1-5, with 8 bases fitting TRBD1. Germline assignment: CDR1 MNHNY and CDR2 SVGAGI (reference sequence). Trimming at V came to 5 bases and at J to 0 bases, leaving 3 bases not matched to a gene. The CDR3 consists of 15 residues. In DNA, the CDR3 is TGTGCCAGCAGTCCAGGGGGCCCTAGCAATCAGCCCCAGCATTTT. Translated, it gives CASSPGGPSNQPQHF.

This sequence joins TRBV19 and TRBJ2-7; 9 bases line up with TRBD2. From germline, CDR1 is LNHDA and CDR2 SQIVND (reference sequence). V gave up 5 bases and J gave up 3 bases; unmatched junction bases: 8. This CDR3 spans 15 amino acids. The CDR3 bases are TGTGCCAGTAGTGCGCGGGGGGGTTTGATCTACGAGCAGTACTTC. This translates into CASSARGGLIYEQYF. Looking up the rest from reference TRBV19 and TRBJ2-7 gives the full variable domain: DGGITQSPKYLFRKEGQNVTLSCEQNLNHDAMYWYRQDPGQGLRLIYYSQIVNDFQKGDIAEGYSVSREKKESFPLTVTSAQKNPTAFYLCASSARGGLIYEQYFGPGTRLTVT.

The chain carries TRBV5-4 and TRBJ2-7; a weak D match, TRBD1 (5 bases). In germline, CDR1 is SGHNT, CDR2 YYREEE (reference sequence). Trimming removed 4 bases from V and 1 base from J, with 15 bases in between. CDR3 length equals 15 residues. The CDR3: CASSTLLQGSYEQYF. DNA for the CDR3: TGTGCCAGCAGCACCCTACTTCAGGGTTCCTACGAGCAGTACTTC. The whole variable domain, filled in from reference TRBV5-4 and TRBJ2-7, reads ETGVTQSPTHLIKTRGQQVTLRCSSQSGHNTVSWYQQALGQGPQFIFQYYREEENGRGNFPPRFSGLQFPNYSSELNVNALELDDSALYLCASSTLLQGSYEQYFGPGTRLTVT.

Details on this clone: Other DNA sequences in this sample translate to the same CDR3. The chain has TRBV5-1 and TRBJ2-7; D is perhaps TRBD1 (5 bases). Germline values: CDR1 SGHRS, CDR2 YFSETQ. The CDR3 sequence is 14 residues long. Trimming cost V 4 bases and J 3 bases, with 14 bases left between them. CDR3 sequence: CASSPRGVGYEQYF. Written as DNA, the CDR3 is TGCGCCAGCAGCCCTAGGGGTGTTGGCTACGAGCAGTACTTC.

This clone was seen just once. The rearrangement links TRBV18 to TRBJ1-2, with 7 bases matching TRBD1. V lost 3 bases and J lost 4; bases outside the gene matches: 8. The CDR3 runs to 15 residues. CDR1 is KGHSH and CDR2 is LQKENI in the germline V gene. CDR3 in amino acids: CASSPETGSGYGYTF. CDR3 nucleotide sequence: TGTGCCAGCTCACCGGAGACAGGGTCGGGCTATGGCTACACCTTC.

V and J are TRBV28 and TRBJ2-1; D is unclear. Germline V gives CDR1 MDHEN, CDR2 SYDVKM. The CDR3 length is 13 residues. Trimming pared 7 bases from V and 4 bases from J, leaving 11 bases between. The DNA for the CDR3 is TGTGCCAGCACCCTATCTACATACAATGAGCAGTTCTTC. Protein: CASTLSTYNEQFF.

This chain uses TRBV5-6 with TRBJ1-5, with 8 bases aligning to TRBD1. CDR1 and CDR2 from the germline V gene are SGHDT and YYEEEE. J gave up 4 bases and V 0 bases, and 9 bases lay outside the gene matches. The CDR3 consists of 17 residues. CDR3: CASSLGLDRGGNQPQHF. CDR3 coding DNA: TGTGCCAGCAGCTTGGGACTTGACAGGGGCGGGAATCAGCCCCAGCATTTT. Using reference TRBV5-6 and TRBJ1-5 for the parts outside the CDR3, the full variable domain is DAGVTQSPTHLIKTRGQQVTLRCSPKSGHDTVSWYQQALGQGPQFIFQYYEEEERQRGNFPDRFSGHQFPNYSSELNVNALLLGDSALYLCASSLGLDRGGNQPQHFGDGTRLSIL.

This clone was seen a single time. The identical CDR3 is also encoded by other nucleotide sequences in the sample. The chain links TRBV7-2 to TRBJ2-7; maybe TRBD2 (5 bases). Germline values: CDR1 SGHTA, CDR2 FQGNSA. The V and J ends lost 0 bases and 0 bases respectively, with 9 bases between them. The CDR3 is made up of 15 amino acids. Written as DNA, the CDR3 is TGTGCCAGCAGCTTAGCGGTCGGAGGCTCCTACGAGCAGTACTTC. Its translation: CASSLAVGGSYEQYF.

The rearrangement uses TRBV7-3 and TRBJ1-1; no reliable D call. Germline loops: CDR1 SGHTA, CDR2 FQGTGA. CDR3 size: 13 residues. V was trimmed by 2 bases and J by 3 bases, leaving 7 bases between them. CDR3 sequence (DNA): TGTGCCAGCAGCTTAGCCCCGGACACTGAAGCTTTCTTT. Its protein product is CASSLAPDTEAFF.

The chain couples TRBV5-1 to TRBJ2-6, with 9 positions matching TRBD1. CDR1 and CDR2 (germline): SGHRS, YFSETQ. Trimming took 4 bases from V and 1 from J; bases not matched to a gene: 6. This CDR3 is 17 amino acids long. The CDR3 region has the DNA TGCGCCAGCAGCGCCGGGACAGGGCTGTCTGGGGCCAACGTCCTGACTTTC. Translation gives CASSAGTGLSGANVLTF. The full variable domain, completed using reference TRBV5-1 and TRBJ2-6, is KAGVTQTPRYLIKTRGQQVTLSCSPISGHRSVSWYQQTPGQGLQFLFEYFSETQRNKGNFPGRFSGRQFSNSRSEMNVSTLELGDSALYLCASSAGTGLSGANVLTFGAGSRLTVL.

The rearrangement uses TRBV27 and TRBJ2-3, with 7 bases that match TRBD2. Looked up from germline, CDR1 is MNHEY and CDR2 is SMNVEV (reference sequence). The CDR3 has 16 amino acids. The V segment lost 8 bases and the J segment 2 bases; nucleotides outside the gene matches: 13. The CDR3 coding sequence is TGTGCCAGCTCTACCCCGACTAGCCGATACACAGATACGCAGTATTTT. This gives the protein CASSTPTSRYTDTQYF.

CDR3 nucleotides: TGTGCCTGGAGTGTACAGGGCTGGGACACTGAAGCTTTCTTT. It yields the protein CAWSVQGWDTEAFF. The J gene is TRBJ1-1, the V gene TRBV30; the D gene is possibly TRBD1 (6 bases). V lost 0 bases and J lost 3, with 11 bases in between. CDR3 length equals 14 residues. Germline CDR1 reads GTSNPN; CDR2 reads SVGIG (reference sequence). The variable domain in full, with the rest retrieved from reference TRBV30 and TRBJ1-1, is SQTIHQWPATLVQPVGSPLSLECTVEGTSNPNLYWYRQAAGRGLQLLFYSVGIGQISSEVPQNLSASRPQDRQFILSSKKLLLSDSGFYLCAWSVQGWDTEAFFGQGTRLTVV.

V and J are TRBV2 and TRBJ2-3; weak D call: TRBD1 (6 bases). Trimming took off 2 bases at V and 3 bases at J, with 12 bases between the two ends. Germline CDR1 and CDR2: SNHLY and FYNNEI. The CDR3 covers 15 residues. The CDR3 DNA is TGTGCCAGCAGTGAATACAGGGAGTATACAGATACGCAGTATTTT. Encoded protein: CASSEYREYTDTQYF.

V gene TRBV21-1 combines with J gene TRBJ2-7; the D call TRBD2 from the table was never checked on the DNA. TRBV21-1 is noted as a pseudogene. The CDR3 is made up of 17 amino acids. The CDR3 is CASSKNFAGRAAYEQYF. The CDR3 nucleotides are TGTGCCAGCAGCAAGAACTTTGCCGGGAGGGCCGCCTACGAGCAGTACTTC.

V is TRBV7-4 and J is TRBJ2-7; TRBD2 might be the D (6 bases). The CDR3 has 14 residues. V dropped 5 bases and J dropped 3 bases, with 14 bases sitting between them. Germline lookup yields CDR1 SGHVT and CDR2 SQSDAQ. The CDR3 spells CASSPCAGIYEQYF. In DNA form, the CDR3 reads TGTGCCAGCAGCCCCTGCGCGGGGATCTACGAGCAGTACTTC.

This chain links TRBV28 with TRBJ2-1; 7 bases are shared with TRBD1. Trimming took 4 bases from V and 3 from J; bases not matched to a gene: 3. From germline, CDR1 is MDHEN and CDR2 SYDVKM. CDR3 length: 14 amino acids. CDR3 residues: CASSWDSYYNEQFF. In DNA form, the CDR3 reads TGTGCCAGCAGTTGGGACAGTTACTACAATGAGCAGTTCTTC.